There are many counts of the clone carrying this T cell receptor (beta chain). Its antigen is as yet unknown. PCR primers comprised 60 Vbeta and 13 Jbeta primers. In the original workflow: Unique TCR beta chains totaled some 80 million in a later count, with around 11 million of them shared. Profiled with immunoSEQ multiplex PCR; TCRdb holds only in-frame clones, not every one. From that table come the V and J calls and clone size; the DNA was used to work out D and trimming. The sample contains about 140,000 clones, about 85% of which appear only once. This record belongs to a study of cytomegalovirus exposure and HLA in healthy donors. Findings and limits, study-wide: A likely sequencing artifact accounted for one observed cluster of highly shared sequence variants. TCR beta V- and J-gene trimming, according to a later analysis, was linked to a missense DCLRE1C variant. In a later analysis, TCR association rates varied by HLA locus: DRB1 most, HLA-C fewest.

The germline CDR1 and CDR2 sequences are SEHNR and FQNEAQ (reference sequence). This CDR3 is 12 amino acids long. Trimming pared 5 bases from V and 0 bases from J, leaving 5 bases between. The receptor's source is a boy aged 2 to 10 in good health and CMV-seronegative. V is TRBV7-9 and J is TRBJ2-7; no reliable D call. Material for sequencing was PBMCs. CDR3 in DNA: TGTGCCAGCAGCATCTCCTCCTACGAGCAGTACTTC. This sequence encodes CASSISSYEQYF.